The source of this TCR beta chain is a study of T cells in Graves' hyperthyroidism and ophthalmopathy. Hyperthyroidism, newly diagnosed and lasting under 2 months, affected patients aged 18 to 65. The authors obtained PBMCs from roughly 9.7 ml of fresh peripheral blood. Study-wide results and caveats: Ophthalmopathy was predicted by the model a median of approximately 6 months ahead of onset. Most clonotypes expanded in the thyroid (above 0.001) were also present in blood.

V was shortened by 3 bases and J by 5 bases, with 12 bases between the two germline ends. Germline V gene data show CDR1 as SGHVS and CDR2 as FQNEAQ. The CDR3 has 14 amino acids. This clonotype was observed a handful of times. What it binds is unknown. TCR beta CDR3 region amplification was performed from RNA transcripts. First-round RT-PCR of the TCR CDR3 relied on the HTBI primer set. TCRdb reprocessed the multiplex PCR reads with MiXCR, giving one entry per CDR3 protein. The sample carries around 350,000 distinct CDR3 sequences, around 14% recorded once. The sequenced material came from blood. The TCR originated in a young woman with Graves' hyperthyroidism. The chain recombines TRBV7-8 with TRBJ2-3; no clear D gene. The CDR3 sequence is CASSFRLLEDTQYF. The CDR3 DNA is TGTGCCAGCAGCTTTAGACTTCTGGAAGATACGCAGTATTTT.